Shown below are 28 T cell receptor beta chains from a single sample sequenced in a study of T cell changes during pregnancy in multiple sclerosis. Sequencing used immunoSEQ multiplex PCR; TCRdb keeps in-frame clones, though not all of them. The table has about 44,000 clones, about 89% seen once. The sequencing used CD4+ T cells from peripheral blood mononuclear cells, collected after pregnancy. The receptors here all came from a female donor with multiple sclerosis, enrolled in a pregnancy study.

The genes are TRBV30 and TRBJ2-3; TRBD2 might be the D (5 bases). The CDR3 covers 13 residues. The germline CDR1 and CDR2 sequences are GTSNPN and SVGIG (reference sequence). V was trimmed by 1 base and J by 5 bases, leaving 10 bases between them. CDR3 in amino acids: CAWSGGRVDTQYF. The CDR3 DNA sequence: TGTGCCTGGAGTGGCGGGCGGGTAGATACGCAGTATTTT.

V gene TRBV18 combines with J gene TRBJ1-3; TRBD1 might be the D (5 bases). CDR1 and CDR2 from the germline V gene are KGHSH and LQKENI. Trimming left V 4 bases short and J 4 bases short, with 11 bases between. This CDR3 region has 14 residues. DNA of the CDR3: TGTGCCAGCTCACTTCCAGGGTTGGGAAACACCATATATTTT. It is translated as CASSLPGLGNTIYF.

V usage is TRBV4-3 and J usage is TRBJ2-1; TRBD2 aligns across 14 bases. The CDR3 runs to 16 residues. Germline CDR1 reads LGHNA; CDR2 reads YSLEER. V shed 1 base and J 10 bases; nucleotides not matched to a gene: 6. This CDR3 reads CASSQVRLAGGNEQFF. The CDR3 DNA reads as TGCGCCAGCAGCCAAGTTAGACTAGCGGGAGGGAACGAGCAGTTCTTC.

V and J are TRBV15 and TRBJ2-4; maybe TRBD1 (5 bases). The CDR3 is 14 residues long. Germline V gene data show CDR1 as LNHNV and CDR2 as YYDKDF (reference sequence). Trimming removed 3 bases from V and 2 bases from J, with 8 bases in between. The CDR3 coding sequence is TGTGCCACCAGCAGCAGGGTATCCAAAAACATTCAGTACTTC. Its protein product is CATSSRVSKNIQYF.

A few counts support this clone. V is TRBV27 and J is TRBJ2-4; no clear D. Trimming pared 3 bases from V and 1 base from J, leaving 10 bases between. The CDR3 totals 15 residues. The germline CDR1 and CDR2 sequences are MNHEY and SMNVEV (reference sequence). The chain's CDR3 is CASSFAHAAKNIQYF. The CDR3 DNA reads as TGTGCCAGCAGTTTCGCCCACGCGGCCAAAAACATTCAGTACTTC.

In nucleotides, the CDR3 is TGTGCCAGCAGTTCCGCGGGACGGCCGAACACTGAAGCTTTCTTT. It specifies CASSSAGRPNTEAFF. J is TRBJ1-1 and V is TRBV7-9; perhaps TRBD1 as D (5 bases). Trimming stripped 6 bases from V and 1 base from J, with 15 bases between. Per germline, CDR1 SEHNR and CDR2 FQNEAQ (reference sequence). This CDR3 comprises 15 residues. Using reference TRBV7-9 and TRBJ1-1 for the parts outside the CDR3, the full variable domain is DTGVSQNPRHKITKRGQNVTFRCDPISEHNRLYWYRQTLGQGPEFLTYFQNEAQLEKSRLLSDRFSAERPKGSFSTLEIQRTEQGDSAMYLCASSSAGRPNTEAFFGQGTRLTVV.

The count of this clone is one. CDR3 protein: CASSLLSGAYEQYF. The CDR3 DNA sequence: TGTGCCAGCAGCTTGCTCTCTGGGGCGTACGAGCAGTACTTC. This chain uses TRBV5-5 with TRBJ2-7, with D perhaps matching TRBD1 (5 bases). The CDR3 length is 14 residues. CDR1 is SGHKS and CDR2 is YYEKEE in the germline V gene (reference sequence). Trimming stripped 1 base from V and 4 bases from J, with 12 bases between.

This sequence joins TRBV5-1 and TRBJ2-3; a weak D match, TRBD2 (5 bases). This CDR3 is 15 amino acids long. V shed 3 bases and J shed 2 bases, with 13 bases lying between them. Germline V gene data show CDR1 as SGHRS and CDR2 as YFSETQ. CDR3 coding DNA: TGCGCCAGCAGCTCCGCCGGACTCTACACAGATACGCAGTATTTT. The encoded protein is CASSSAGLYTDTQYF.

J is TRBJ1-5 and V is TRBV30, with D perhaps TRBD1 (5 bases). Germline values: CDR1 GTSNPN, CDR2 SVGIG (reference sequence). V lost 0 bases and J 5 bases, leaving 8 bases between the germline ends. This CDR3 spans 13 amino acids. The CDR3 nucleotides read TGTGCCTGGAGTGTAACAGGAGATCAGCCCCAGCATTTT. It specifies CAWSVTGDQPQHF.

The chain recombines TRBV7-3 with TRBJ1-1; no clear D. The germline gives CDR1 SGHTA, CDR2 FQGTGA. The CDR3 runs 13 residues. V lost 2 bases, J lost 1 base, and 5 bases lay in between. The CDR3 bases are TGTGCCAGCAGCTTACAGCGGAACACTGAAGCTTTCTTT. The encoded protein is CASSLQRNTEAFF.

This clone was found once. J is TRBJ1-3 and V is TRBV10-1; possible D gene TRBD1, 5 bases. Germline values: CDR1 WNHNN, CDR2 SYGVQD (reference sequence). Between the trimmed V and J ends, which lost 3 bases and 2 bases, there was a span of 8 bases. The CDR3 extends over 14 amino acids. The CDR3 nucleotides read TGCGCCAGCAGTGATCAGGGAACTGGAAACACCATATATTTT. Protein product: CASSDQGTGNTIYF.

The V and J genes are TRBV5-5 and TRBJ1-1; tentatively, D is TRBD1 (6 bases). Germline CDR1 is SGHKS and CDR2 is YYEKEE (reference sequence). The CDR3 loop spans 15 amino acids. The V and J ends lost 2 bases and 4 bases respectively, with 15 bases between them. The CDR3 reads CASSLLTGRGTEAFF. CDR3 DNA sequence: TGTGCCAGCAGCTTACTTACAGGGAGGGGCACTGAAGCTTTCTTT.

This chain links TRBV27 with TRBJ2-1; 11 bases agree with TRBD2. V shed 3 bases, J shed 4 bases, and the junction held 5 bases outside the gene matches. The germline gives CDR1 MNHEY, CDR2 SMNVEV (reference sequence). The CDR3 sequence is 16 residues long. The CDR3 spells CASSLEGLAVYNEQFF. The CDR3 DNA follows: TGTGCCAGCAGTTTGGAGGGACTAGCGGTGTACAATGAGCAGTTCTTC.

The chain carries TRBV6-5 and TRBJ1-1, with 8 bases identical to TRBD1. Trimming at V came to 6 bases and at J to 4 bases, leaving 4 bases not matched to a gene. This CDR3 is 13 amino acids long. The germline CDR1 and CDR2 sequences are MNHEY and SVGAGI. The CDR3 DNA sequence: TGTGCCAGCAGAAGGGACAGGTCCACTGAAGCTTTCTTT. Protein product: CASRRDRSTEAFF.

The chain has TRBV10-2 and TRBJ2-5; a weak D match, TRBD2 (5 bases). V lost 6 bases to trimming and J lost 3 bases, with 14 bases between them. The CDR3 totals 14 residues. Germline V lookup: CDR1 WSHSY, CDR2 SAAADI. In nucleotides, the CDR3 is TGCGCCAGCAGAGAGGGAGATAATAAAGAGACCCAGTACTTC. This sequence encodes CASREGDNKETQYF.

The chain employs TRBV21-1 and TRBJ2-3; the table's TRBD1 call for D was not verified on the DNA. TRBV21-1 is a pseudogene segment. The length of the CDR3 is 15 residues. The CDR3 nucleotides are TGTGCCAGCAGCAAGGGGCCGGCTGGGTGGGGTACGCAGTATTTT. Residues: CASSKGPAGWGTQYF.

The chain joins TRBV21-1 to TRBJ1-5; TRBD1 reflects the table's D call only, with no check against the DNA. TRBV21-1 is labeled a pseudogene. The CDR3 is 20 residues long. CDR3 region: CASNPQNPGQGTFSNQPQHF. The CDR3 nucleotides are TGTGCCAGCAACCCCCAGAACCCGGGACAGGGCACGTTTAGCAATCAGCCCCAGCATTTT.

The rearrangement links TRBV28 to TRBJ1-3; TRBD1 might be the D (5 bases). The CDR3 consists of 15 residues. Germline assignment: CDR1 MDHEN and CDR2 SYDVKM. With 4 bases removed from V and 8 bases from J, the gap between germline ends came to 18 bases. The chain's CDR3 is CASSSPRVAADTIYF. The CDR3, as DNA: TGTGCCAGCAGTTCCCCCAGGGTTGCGGCGGACACCATATATTTT.

The sample holds one count of this clone. The chain joins TRBV5-4 to TRBJ2-3, with 7 nucleotides matching TRBD2. Trimming took 5 bases from V and 3 from J; bases not matched to a gene: 12. The CDR3 sequence is 16 residues long. The germline CDR1 and CDR2 sequences are SGHNT and YYREEE (reference sequence). The CDR3 nucleotides are TGTGCCAGCAGTGATCATCCGGGACTATCAACAGATACGCAGTATTTT. The encoded protein is CASSDHPGLSTDTQYF.

The chain couples TRBV29-1 to TRBJ2-1; 12 positions match TRBD2. This CDR3 is built from 12 residues. Germline loops: CDR1 SQVTM, CDR2 ANQGSEA. With V trimmed by 4 bases and J by 10 bases, 2 bases remained unmatched. The DNA of the CDR3 is TGCAGCGTTGTAACTAGCGGGAGGGAGCAGTTCTTC. This codes for CSVVTSGREQFF.

V usage is TRBV11-2 and J usage is TRBJ2-7, with TRBD2 matching 7 bases. Losses at the gene ends were 5 bases for V and 7 bases for J; bases not matched to a gene: 20. The CDR3 covers 17 residues. Germline assignment: CDR1 SGHAT and CDR2 FQNNGV. The CDR3 sequence is CASSTSSSGIFTREQYF. The CDR3 nucleotides are TGTGCCAGCAGCACATCCTCAAGCGGGATCTTCACTCGGGAGCAGTACTTC.

V usage is TRBV7-2 and J usage is TRBJ1-4, with TRBD1 identical over 9 bases. This CDR3 region has 15 residues. V lost 5 bases to trimming and J lost 8 bases; unmatched junction nucleotides: 9. The germline V gene has CDR1 SGHTA and CDR2 FQGNSA. The CDR3, as DNA: TGTGCCAGCAGCCCGCCGGGACAGGGAAACGAAAAACTGTTTTTT. This encodes CASSPPGQGNEKLFF.

This rearrangement joins TRBV29-1 to TRBJ2-3, with 7 bases lining up with TRBD2. Germline-derived CDR1 and CDR2 are SQVTM and ANQGSEA. J was trimmed by 1 base and V by 1 base; bases with no gene match: 8. This CDR3 is 16 amino acids long. The CDR3 DNA follows: TGCAGCGTTGAAGGGTCTAGCGGAGGGGGCACAGATACGCAGTATTTT. Translating gives CSVEGSSGGGTDTQYF.

A note on this clone: The germline gene is not matched at one end of the junction; a read error may be the cause. This chain joins TRBV7-7 and TRBJ1-3, with a weak D call TRBD1 (5 bases). The CDR3 contains 16 residues. Per the germline V gene, CDR1 is SSHAT and CDR2 is FNYEAQ (reference sequence). The CDR3 region has the DNA TGTGCTAGCAGCCGTGACAGCCCGAGCTCTGGAAACACCATATATTTT. Translated, it gives CASSRDSPSSGNTIYF.

The chain is built from TRBV27 and TRBJ2-2, with D hard to call. This CDR3 region has 11 residues. V lost 5 bases and J lost 7, with 5 bases in between. Per germline, CDR1 MNHEY and CDR2 SMNVEV (reference sequence). The CDR3 loop is CASSRGGELFF. The CDR3, as DNA: TGTGCCAGCAGTCGAGGCGGGGAGCTGTTTTTT.

The chain couples TRBV19 to TRBJ1-1, with 7 bases aligning to TRBD1. This CDR3 is 13 amino acids long. The junction had 2 bases not matched to a gene; V was cut back by 3 bases and J by 4 bases. Germline loops: CDR1 LNHDA, CDR2 SQIVND (reference sequence). DNA of the CDR3: TGTGCCAGTAGTATGTCAGGGGGCACTGAAGCTTTCTTT. It yields the protein CASSMSGGTEAFF.

Only one count was recorded for this clone. The chain links TRBV7-3 to TRBJ2-2; 7 bases match TRBD2. This CDR3 comprises 15 residues. Germline CDR1 and CDR2: SGHTA and FQGTGA. V shed 3 bases, J shed 5 bases, and the junction held 6 bases outside the gene matches. The CDR3 nucleotides read TGTGCCAGCAGCTTGGCGGGAGTGGGGACCGGGGAGCTGTTTTTT. Its protein product is CASSLAGVGTGELFF. Full variable domain (remainder filled in from reference TRBV7-3 and TRBJ2-2): GAGVSQTPSNKVTEKGKYVELRCDPISGHTALYWYRQSLGQGPEFLIYFQGTGAADDSGLPNDRFFAVRPEGSVSTLKIQRTERGDSAVYLCASSLAGVGTGELFFGEGSRLTVL.

This clone was seen only a few times. The CDR3, as DNA: TGCGCCAGCAGCCCCTGGACTAGCGACAGGAATGAGCAGTTCTTC. Translated: CASSPWTSDRNEQFF. The V and J genes are TRBV5-1 and TRBJ2-1, with 9 nucleotides matching TRBD2. This CDR3 spans 15 amino acids. Germline V gives CDR1 SGHRS, CDR2 YFSETQ. Losses at the gene ends were 4 bases for V and 7 bases for J; bases not matched to a gene: 9. The full variable domain, its missing parts supplied by reference TRBV5-1 and TRBJ2-1, is KAGVTQTPRYLIKTRGQQVTLSCSPISGHRSVSWYQQTPGQGLQFLFEYFSETQRNKGNFPGRFSGRQFSNSRSEMNVSTLELGDSALYLCASSPWTSDRNEQFFGPGTRLTVL.